Below are 2 T cell receptor beta chains sequenced from a single sample in a study of CXCR3-negative and CXCR3-positive naive CD8 T cells. Study observations and caveats: For CXCR3-positive naive cells, TRB CDR3s were more hydrophobic than those of CXCR3-negative naive cells.

The antigens of these receptors remain unknown. Through 5' RACE with UMI labels, the TRB cDNA libraries were prepared. TCRdb re-called the 5' RACE reads and catalogs CDR3 proteins one per entry, DNA excluded. This sample's table has over 95,000 distinct CDR3 sequences. Input material: naive CXCR3+ CD8+ T cells from blood. Subset described: CD45RO-CCR7+CD27+CD95- naive CD8+ T cells expressing CXCR3 (TNR3+). The receptors were sampled from a human donor in good health. Some clones in this sample may be carry-over from other donors' samples.

The genes are TRBV29-1 and TRBJ2-1; lacking DNA, the TRBD1 call made by TCRdb goes unchecked. Germline CDR1 and CDR2: SQVTM and ANQGSEA. CDR3 length: 12 amino acids. CDR3 protein: CSGDQGANEQFF.

The rearrangement links TRBV6-2 or TRBV6-3 to TRBJ2-1; TCRdb's D call, TRBD2, is unchecked because there is no DNA. This CDR3 region has 16 residues. Germline V gene lookup returns CDR1 MNHEY and CDR2 SVGEGT. This CDR3 is CASRHSWSGPYNEQFF.